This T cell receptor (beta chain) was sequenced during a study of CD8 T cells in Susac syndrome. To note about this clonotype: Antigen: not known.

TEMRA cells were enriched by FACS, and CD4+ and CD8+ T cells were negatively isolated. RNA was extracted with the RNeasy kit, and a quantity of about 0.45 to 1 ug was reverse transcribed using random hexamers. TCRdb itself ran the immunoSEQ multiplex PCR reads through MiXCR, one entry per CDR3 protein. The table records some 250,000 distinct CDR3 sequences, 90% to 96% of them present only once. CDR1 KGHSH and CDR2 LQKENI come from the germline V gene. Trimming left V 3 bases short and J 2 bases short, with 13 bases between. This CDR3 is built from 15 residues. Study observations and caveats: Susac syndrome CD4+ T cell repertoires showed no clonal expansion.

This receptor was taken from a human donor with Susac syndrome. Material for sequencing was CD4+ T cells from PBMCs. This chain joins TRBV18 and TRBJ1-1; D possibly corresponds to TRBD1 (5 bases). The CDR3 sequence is CASSPGREGNTEAFF. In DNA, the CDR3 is TGTGCCAGCTCACCGGGCAGGGAGGGTAACACTGAAGCTTTCTTT.